The rows below give T cell receptor beta chains drawn from one sample of a study of human T cells and chemical hapten exposure. TCRdb reanalysed the RACE reads using MiXCR and keeps one entry per CDR3 protein. The profile shows fewer than 200,000 distinct CDR3 sequences, about a quarter of them singletons. Sequencing used whole blood, obtained in connection with sensitization to the hapten diphenylcyclopropenone (DPC). Receptor source: a woman under 30 with alopecia areata. Some clones in this sample may be carry-over from other donors' samples. CDR3s include the opening cysteine and the closing phenylalanine or tryptophan. Each record gives: CDR3 DNA, CDR3 protein, clone size, D gene, V gene, J gene. The D gene is left open where the match is weak. Clone size is shown for a subset of rows, as once, few, many or a class of expanded clone.

TGTGCCAGCAGCCAAGCCCTCGATACGCAGTATTTT	CASSQALDTQYF	-	-	TRBV4-2	TRBJ2-3
TGTGCCAGCAGTTTAGGTCAGTACGAGCAGTACTTC	CASSLGQYEQYF	-	-	TRBV12-3/TRBV12-4	TRBJ2-7
TGCGCCAGCAGCTTGTACGGGCCGGACGATGAGCAGTTCTTC	CASSLYGPDDEQFF	few	-	TRBV5-1	TRBJ2-1
TGTGCCAGCAGTTACGGGGGCTTTGACTATGGCTACACCTTC	CASSYGGFDYGYTF	few	-	TRBV6-5	TRBJ1-2
TGCAGCGTTGTTGGCGGGGCCTACAATGAGCAGTTCTTC	CSVVGGAYNEQFF	-	-	TRBV29-1	TRBJ2-1
TGCAGTGCCCCTAGGGAGGAGGAGGTTACTGAAGCTTTCTTT	CSAPREEEVTEAFF	many	-	TRBV20-1	TRBJ1-1
TGCGCCAGCAGCTTGAGTGGGACAGGGGCAGATACGCAGTATTTT	CASSLSGTGADTQYF	-	TRBD1	TRBV5-1	TRBJ2-3
TGTGCCACCAGCAGAGTTGGGGGCCAGCCCAAAGCTTTCTTT	CATSRVGGQPKAFF	few	-	TRBV15	TRBJ1-1
TGTGCCAGCAGCTCCCCGTGGGGCGAGCAGTACTTC	CASSSPWGEQYF	-	-	TRBV9	TRBJ2-7
TGTGCCAGCAGCGTGAAGCCGCAGAGCACAGATACGCAGTATTTT	CASSVKPQSTDTQYF	-	-	TRBV9	TRBJ2-3
TGTGCCAGCAGTTACTCGGTAGGGGCATCCTACGAGCAGTACTTC	CASSYSVGASYEQYF	once	-	TRBV6-5	TRBJ2-7
TGTGCCAGCAGGAATATCAGGGACGGCTACACCTTC	CASRNIRDGYTF	-	-	TRBV6-5	TRBJ1-2
TGTGCCAGCAGCCCCGGGACTAGCGGGGCCTCCTACGAGCAGTACTTC	CASSPGTSGASYEQYF	few	TRBD2	TRBV9	TRBJ2-7
TGTGCCAGCAGCCCAACGGGACTAGCGGGATACAATGAGCAGTTCTTC	CASSPTGLAGYNEQFF	few	TRBD2	TRBV9	TRBJ2-1
TGTGCCAGCAGTCCGGCGTGGCTTAACACTGAAGCTTTCTTT	CASSPAWLNTEAFF	few	-	TRBV25-1	TRBJ1-1
TGTGCCACCGCAAGAGGCCCAGATACGCAGTATTTT	CATARGPDTQYF	-	-	TRBV15	TRBJ2-3
TGTGCCAGGCTGTCCGGGGGCACCGGGGAGCTGTTTTTT	CARLSGGTGELFF	-	-	TRBV6-4	TRBJ2-2
TGTGCCAGCAGTGAACCAACGGTGACTCTCGAGCAGTACTTC	CASSEPTVTLEQYF	-	-	TRBV6-1	TRBJ2-7
TGCGCCAGCAGCTTGCGGGGTCTCGCAGATACGCAGTATTTT	CASSLRGLADTQYF	-	-	TRBV5-1	TRBJ2-3
TGTGCCACCAGTGATTTGCTGGATGGGGGCTACACCTTC	CATSDLLDGGYTF	few	-	TRBV24-1	TRBJ1-2
TGTGCCAGCAAAAGTCCCGGGCTAGGCATCACAGATACGCAGTATTTT	CASKSPGLGITDTQYF	-	-	TRBV27	TRBJ2-3
TGCAGCCCGATGGGAAGTTCGGCGGCTGAAGCTTTCTTT	CSPMGSSAAEAFF	-	-	TRBV20-1	TRBJ1-1
TGTGCCAGCAGCTCCCCCCCTAAGGGAGAGCAGTTCTTC	CASSSPPKGEQFF	many	-	TRBV7-2	TRBJ2-1
TGTGCCAGCAGCTTAGCCACTCGGGGGGCGAACTACGAGCAGTACTTC	CASSLATRGANYEQYF	few	-	TRBV7-6	TRBJ2-7
TGCAGTGCTAGCGGGGGGGGACAGCCCCAGCATTTT	CSASGGGQPQHF	-	-	TRBV20-1	TRBJ1-5
TGTGCCAGCAGTTTATCACCCCTTTTGCGGGGGGTCGCCTACGAGCAGTACTTC	CASSLSPLLRGVAYEQYF	-	TRBD2	TRBV27	TRBJ2-7
TGTGCCAGCAGTCCCCAGAGTCGAGAAAAACTGTTTTTT	CASSPQSREKLFF	-	-	TRBV28	TRBJ1-4
TGCAGTGCTAGAGAGGAACGGAGTAGGACCCAGTACTTC	CSAREERSRTQYF	many	-	TRBV20-1	TRBJ2-5
TGTGCCAGCAGCAACCCGACTAGCGGGGGGGCTTTCGAGCAGTACTTC	CASSNPTSGGAFEQYF	-	TRBD2	TRBV6-5	TRBJ2-7
TGTGCCAGCAGCTTAGGGTGGGAGGAGACCCAGTACTTC	CASSLGWEETQYF	-	-	TRBV7-2	TRBJ2-5
TGTGCCAGCAGCTTGACTAGCGGCCTGAGTTTCTCGGAGACCCAGTACTTC	CASSLTSGLSFSETQYF	few	TRBD2	TRBV5-4	TRBJ2-5
TGTGCCAGCAGCTTAGTTCAAGAGACCCAGTACTTC	CASSLVQETQYF	few	-	TRBV7-8	TRBJ2-5
TGCGCCAGCAGCAAAACCGGGACAGGCTACGAGCAGTACTTC	CASSKTGTGYEQYF	few	TRBD1	TRBV4-1	TRBJ2-7
TGCAGTGCCACCGGGGGAATCGGAGGTACTGAAGCTTTCTTT	CSATGGIGGTEAFF	-	-	TRBV20-1	TRBJ1-1
TGTGCCAGCAGCCCAGGACGGACCTTAACCTACGAGCAGTACTTC	CASSPGRTLTYEQYF	few	-	TRBV9	TRBJ2-7
TGTGCCAGCACCCCCTTGGGCACAGATACGCAGTATTTT	CASTPLGTDTQYF	-	-	TRBV27	TRBJ2-3
TGTGCCAGCAGCTCGGGACAGTATCAGTTTTTT	CASSSGQYQFF	few	TRBD1	TRBV6-6	TRBJ1-4
TGCAGTGCTAGAGAACGTACGGCGCCGTGGGAGCAGTACTTC	CSARERTAPWEQYF	-	-	TRBV20-1	TRBJ2-7
TGCGCCAGCAGCTGGCCCATTGCGGGCGGTAAGCACAATGAGCAGTTCTTC	CASSWPIAGGKHNEQFF	few	-	TRBV5-1	TRBJ2-1
TGTGCCAGCAGTGAATTGTCCCGGGACACCGGGGAGCTGTTTTTT	CASSELSRDTGELFF	-	-	TRBV2	TRBJ2-2
TGCAGCGGGTTAGGGGCTAGCGGGAGCCTCGAGCAGTACTTC	CSGLGASGSLEQYF	few	TRBD2	TRBV29-1	TRBJ2-7
TGCGCCAGCGGGACCTTAGGAGAGCAGTACTTC	CASGTLGEQYF	-	-	TRBV4-1	TRBJ2-7
TGTGCCAGCACCAGAAGGGGAGGCATTCTTAATTCACCCCTCCACTTT	CASTRRGGILNSPLHF	-	-	TRBV6-2/TRBV6-3	TRBJ1-6
TGTGCCAGCAGCTTAGGGATCCACAGGGGTCGAGGTGGCTACACCTTC	CASSLGIHRGRGGYTF	-	TRBD1	TRBV7-2	TRBJ1-2
TGTGTCAGCAGGACTTCCCTGTACAATGAGCAGTTCTTC	CVSRTSLYNEQFF	-	-	TRBV6-1	TRBJ2-1
TGTGCCAGCAGCTTGGGGACAGGGGGCATCGAGCAGTTCTTC	CASSLGTGGIEQFF	-	TRBD1	TRBV7-3	TRBJ2-1
TGTGCCATCTACCGGGATGGCTACACCTTC	CAIYRDGYTF	few	-	TRBV10-3	TRBJ1-2
TGTGCCAGCAGCGTAGCTGGAACTAGGGGGGAGCTGTTTTTT	CASSVAGTRGELFF	-	-	TRBV9	TRBJ2-2
TGTGCCAGCAGTGAATTGGGTTCTGGAAGCACAGATACGCAGTATTTT	CASSELGSGSTDTQYF	-	-	TRBV25-1	TRBJ2-3
TGTGCCTGGAGCGCTCAGCCAGATACGCAGTATTTT	CAWSAQPDTQYF	-	-	TRBV30	TRBJ2-3
TGCGCCAGCAGCTCGGGAGGGTCCCCCTCCTACGAGCAGTACTTC	CASSSGGSPSYEQYF	few	TRBD2	TRBV5-1	TRBJ2-7
TGTGCCAGCAGCATCGTCACTGGGAACCAAGAGACCCAGTACTTC	CASSIVTGNQETQYF	-	-	TRBV7-2	TRBJ2-5
TGCAGTGCCCTTCAGGGTAGCGGGTTAGCCGGGGAGCTGTTTTTT	CSALQGSGLAGELFF	few	TRBD2	TRBV20-1	TRBJ2-2
TGCAGCGCTCTCTCCAGGGGTAGTGAAGCTTTCTTT	CSALSRGSEAFF	-	-	TRBV29-1	TRBJ1-1